A selection of T cell receptor beta chains follows, all from one sample in a study of cytomegalovirus exposure and HLA in healthy donors. Here immunoSEQ multiplex PCR was the method, and the copy in TCRdb shows in-frame clones only, minus some. The data contain over 85,000 clones, about 73% of them singletons. The source material was PBMCs. These TCRs come from a woman in her 30s in good health and CMV-seronegative. Each CDR3 is given with its conserved first and last residue. The D gene is left open where the match is weak. Clone sizes are given selectively: once, few, many, or a class where the clone is expanded.

size | J | D | V | DNA | CDR3
- | TRBJ2-7 | TRBD1 | TRBV29-1 | TGCAGCGTTAAAGGGACAGCCAGATCCGAGCAGTACTTC | CSVKGTARSEQYF
- | TRBJ2-1 | TRBD2 | TRBV7-2 | TGTGCCAGCAGCTTACGGACTAGCGGGACGCATGAGCAGTTCTTC | CASSLRTSGTHEQFF
- | TRBJ1-2 | TRBD1 | TRBV4-3 | TGCGCCAGCAGCCCTACCGGGACAGGGGGCATCTATGGCTACACCTTC | CASSPTGTGGIYGYTF
few | TRBJ2-7 | TRBD2 | TRBV15 | TGTGCCACCAGCATCCTGAGCGGGACGGATTACGAGCAGTACTTC | CATSILSGTDYEQYF
- | TRBJ1-3 | - | TRBV6-4 | TGTGCCAGCATCCCCGAGGGCAGATCTGGAAACACCATATATTTT | CASIPEGRSGNTIYF
- | TRBJ2-1 | TRBD1 | TRBV18 | TGTGCCAGCTCACCCGACAGGGCCTATGAGCAGTTCTTC | CASSPDRAYEQFF
- | TRBJ2-6 | - | TRBV5-8 | TGTGCCAGCAGTCTATCTGGGGCCAACGTCCTGACTTTC | CASSLSGANVLTF
once | TRBJ1-5 | TRBD1 | TRBV19 | TGTGCCACCGTGGACAGGGGTGGCAATCAGCCCCAGCATTTT | CATVDRGGNQPQHF
- | TRBJ2-7 | TRBD1 | TRBV7-9 | TGTGCCAGCAGCCAGACAGGGGTCCACGAGCAGTACTTC | CASSQTGVHEQYF
- | TRBJ2-2 | - | TRBV9 | TGTGCCAGCAGCGTAGCCCACGGGGAGCTGTTTTTT | CASSVAHGELFF
- | TRBJ2-1 | - | TRBV18 | TGTGCCAGCTCACCACCGGCCCGCTCCTACAATGAGCAGTTCTTC | CASSPPARSYNEQFF
- | TRBJ2-4 | TRBD1 | TRBV30 | TGTGCCTGGAGTGTAGGGACAGTTAAAAACATTCAGTACTTC | CAWSVGTVKNIQYF
- | TRBJ1-5 | - | TRBV20-1 | TGCAGTGCTTCCCAGGGCCAGCCCCAGCATTTT | CSASQGQPQHF
- | TRBJ2-7 | TRBD2 | TRBV30 | TGTGCCTGGACCGGGACTAGAGGCGAGCAGTACTTC | CAWTGTRGEQYF
- | TRBJ2-5 | TRBD1 | TRBV2 | TGTGCCAGCAGTGAAAGGACAGGGAAAGAGACCCAGTACTTC | CASSERTGKETQYF
- | TRBJ1-2 | - | TRBV4-1 | TGCGCCAGCAGCCAGCGCGTCAATCTGGTCTATGGCTACACCTTC | CASSQRVNLVYGYTF
- | TRBJ1-1 | - | TRBV7-2 | TGTGCCAGCAGCTTATACAGGTCGAACACTGAAGCTTTCTTT | CASSLYRSNTEAFF
- | TRBJ1-1 | - | TRBV30 | TGTGCCTGGAGTCGAGGCCCTGAAGCTTTCTTT | CAWSRGPEAFF
- | TRBJ1-2 | TRBD1 | TRBV5-1 | TGCGCCAGCAGCTTGGTAGCCGGGACAGGAACCCTCTATGGCTACACCTTC | CASSLVAGTGTLYGYTF
- | TRBJ2-1 | TRBD2 | TRBV7-2 | TGTGCCAGCAGCCTCGGGAGGACTGAGCAGTTCTTC | CASSLGRTEQFF
few | TRBJ1-2 | - | TRBV13 | TGTGCCAGCAGCTTAGTGAGGGATCCGGGCTATGGCTACACCTTC | CASSLVRDPGYGYTF
- | TRBJ2-1 | TRBD2 | TRBV6-1 | TGTGCCAGCAGTGAAAGAGGACTAGCGGAGCCCCTGGAGTTCTTC | CASSERGLAEPLEFF
- | TRBJ2-7 | - | TRBV7-9 | TGTGCCAGCAGCTTAGCCGGGAGTTACCACGAGCAGTACTTC | CASSLAGSYHEQYF
- | TRBJ2-1 | - | TRBV11-2 | TGTGCCAGCAGCTTAGTACAGGGAGGGAATGAGCAGTTCTTC | CASSLVQGGNEQFF
- | TRBJ1-1 | - | TRBV5-4 | TGTGCCAGCAGCTTGGAAGCGTCGGGAGCCACTGAAGCTTTCTTT | CASSLEASGATEAFF
- | TRBJ1-1 | - | TRBV30 | TGTGCCTACAGTCAGAACACTGAAGCTTTCTTT | CAYSQNTEAFF
- | TRBJ2-5 | - | TRBV11-1 | TGTGCCAGCAGCTTAGAGGTCGGGGAGACCCAGTACTTC | CASSLEVGETQYF
- | TRBJ2-2 | - | TRBV21-1 | TGTGCCAGCATCACAACGGGAGCCGGGGAGCTGTTTTTT | CASITTGAGELFF
- | TRBJ1-1 | - | TRBV28 | TGTGCCAGCAGTCCCTCACGGAGATGGGACACTGAAGCTTTCTTT | CASSPSRRWDTEAFF
- | TRBJ2-7 | - | TRBV4-2 | TGTGCCAGCAGCCAGATAGACGGGGGACCGGGCTACGAGCAGTACTTC | CASSQIDGGPGYEQYF
- | TRBJ2-1 | - | TRBV19 | TGTGCCAGTAAAACTGGCGGGGAGCAGTTCTTC | CASKTGGEQFF
once | TRBJ2-5 | TRBD2 | TRBV7-2 | TGTGCCAGCAGCCCCCGAAGGGGAGCGGGGGGAGAGACCCAGTACTTC | CASSPRRGAGGETQYF
- | TRBJ2-1 | TRBD2 | TRBV7-2 | TGTGCCAGCAGCTTGACTAGCGGGAGGGCCAGGACCTACAATGAGCAGTTCTTC | CASSLTSGRARTYNEQFF
- | TRBJ2-1 | TRBD1 | TRBV7-9 | TGTGCCAGCAGACACCAACCCTGGGGACAGGGGTACAATGAGCAGTTCTTC | CASRHQPWGQGYNEQFF
- | TRBJ2-5 | TRBD2 | TRBV2 | TGTGCCAGCAGAGGAGCGGGGCGGCCGGGAGAGACCCAGTACTTC | CASRGAGRPGETQYF
- | TRBJ1-2 | TRBD1 | TRBV30 | TGTGCCTGGAGTTCGGGACAGCGACACTTATATGGCTACACCTTC | CAWSSGQRHLYGYTF
- | TRBJ2-2 | - | TRBV7-6 | TGTGCCAGCAGCCCCCCGGGCGGGGAGCTGTTTTTT | CASSPPGGELFF
- | TRBJ2-2 | TRBD2 | TRBV4-2 | TGTGCCAGCAGCTCTACCCGGGGGGGGAACACCGGGGAGCTGTTTTTT | CASSSTRGGNTGELFF
- | TRBJ2-1 | TRBD2 | TRBV29-1 | TGCAGCGTTACCCTAGCGGAGTCCTACAATGAGCAGTTCTTC | CSVTLAESYNEQFF
- | TRBJ1-1 | TRBD1 | TRBV7-8 | TGTGCCAGCAGCTTTGAGGGGGCGAACACTGAAGCTTTCTTT | CASSFEGANTEAFF
once | TRBJ1-6 | - | TRBV7-9 | TGTGCCAGCAGCTTTGGACAGAATAATTCACCCCTCCACTTT | CASSFGQNNSPLHF
- | TRBJ2-3 | - | TRBV30 | TGTGCCTGGAGTCTCCTAGCGCAGAACACAGATACGCAGTATTTT | CAWSLLAQNTDTQYF
once | TRBJ1-5 | - | TRBV7-9 | TGTGCCAGCAGCTTTGGTGACAACAATCAGCCCCAGCATTTT | CASSFGDNNQPQHF
- | TRBJ1-6 | - | TRBV23-1 | TGCGCCAGCAGTCAAGTCCTGAGGTCACCCCTCCACTTT | CASSQVLRSPLHF
few | TRBJ2-7 | - | TRBV6-6 | TGTGCCAGCTCGGACCCGACAGCTACGCACTACGAGCAGTACTTC | CASSDPTATHYEQYF
- | TRBJ1-1 | - | TRBV6-1 | TGTGCCAGCCAGAACGCGGGGGCGGCTTTCTTT | CASQNAGAAFF
- | TRBJ1-1 | - | TRBV19 | TGTGCCAGTAGTACGGGGGTTGAAGGCACTGAAGCTTTCTTT | CASSTGVEGTEAFF
- | TRBJ1-5 | - | TRBV4-3 | TGCGCCAGCAGCCAAGATCGGGTCTATAGCAATCAGCCCCAGCATTTT | CASSQDRVYSNQPQHF
once | TRBJ2-5 | - | TRBV10-2 | TGCGCCAGCAAGGGGTACAGGCTCCAAGAGACCCAGTACTTC | CASKGYRLQETQYF
- | TRBJ1-1 | - | TRBV7-9 | TGTGCCAGCAGCTCAAGACACGGAATGGGTGAAGCTTTCTTT | CASSSRHGMGEAFF